The rows below give T cell receptor beta chains drawn from one sample of a study of cytomegalovirus exposure and HLA in healthy donors. Data came from immunoSEQ multiplex PCR; TCRdb stores just in-frame clones and leaves some out. In the table there are under 100,000 clones, roughly 96% of which are singletons. Sequenced material: PBMCs. The source is a man aged 18-30 years in good health and CMV-seronegative. Both conserved end residues are part of each CDR3. The D gene is left open where the match is weak. Not all rows give a size; the values are once, few, many and, for expanded clones, a class.

abundance	j_gene	v_gene	d_gene	len	CDR3aa	CDR3nt
.	TRBJ2-3	TRBV6-4	.	15	CASSDSLEGTDTQYF	TGTGCCAGCAGTGACTCCCTAGAGGGCACAGATACGCAGTATTTT
.	TRBJ1-2	TRBV15	TRBD1	14	CATSPRGQQYGYTF	TGTGCCACCAGCCCCCGGGGACAGCAATATGGCTACACCTTC
.	TRBJ2-4	TRBV4-1	TRBD2	17	CASSQGLAGVKGNIQYF	TGCGCCAGCAGCCAAGGACTAGCGGGAGTCAAAGGGAACATTCAGTACTTC
.	TRBJ2-3	TRBV28	TRBD1	16	CASSLLTGGGTDTQYF	TGTGCCAGCAGTTTACTGACAGGGGGCGGCACAGATACGCAGTATTTT
.	TRBJ2-7	TRBV5-5	TRBD2	15	CASRRSTGTIYEQYF	TGTGCCAGCAGGCGTAGTACCGGGACTATCTACGAGCAGTACTTC
.	TRBJ1-1	TRBV27	.	15	CASSSYQASTLKAFF	TGTGCCAGCAGTTCCTATCAGGCCTCTACACTGAAAGCTTTCTTT
few	TRBJ1-2	TRBV19	TRBD1	13	CASSPDRARGYTF	TGTGCCAGTAGTCCTGACAGGGCTCGGGGCTACACCTTC
.	TRBJ1-1	TRBV6-6	TRBD1	15	CASSSPRQGGTEAFF	TGTGCCAGCAGTTCCCCCAGACAGGGAGGTACTGAAGCTTTCTTT
few	TRBJ1-4	TRBV5-6	.	14	CASSQKWKGEKLFF	TGTGCCAGCAGCCAAAAGTGGAAGGGGGAAAAACTGTTTTTT
.	TRBJ1-5	TRBV21-1	.	16	CASSNKDRRGDQPQHF	TGTGCCAGCAGCAATAAAGACAGGCGGGGGGATCAGCCCCAGCATTTT
few	TRBJ2-4	TRBV27	TRBD1	19	CASSLSWTGAFDRYNIQYF	TGTGCCAGCAGTTTATCGTGGACAGGGGCCTTCGATAGGTACAACATTCAGTACTTC
.	TRBJ1-2	TRBV5-8	.	14	CASSLAAASYGYTF	TGTGCCAGCAGCTTGGCTGCCGCCAGCTATGGCTACACCTTC
once	TRBJ2-4	TRBV6-6	TRBD1	15	CASTLPGTEKNIQYF	TGTGCCAGCACACTCCCGGGGACAGAAAAAAACATTCAGTACTTC
.	TRBJ2-7	TRBV10-3	TRBD2	13	CASGREDSYEQYF	TGTGCCAGCGGACGGGAGGACTCCTACGAGCAGTACTTC
.	TRBJ1-5	TRBV4-3	TRBD1	15	CASSREWQGDQPQHF	TGCGCCAGCAGCCGAGAATGGCAGGGGGACCAGCCCCAGCATTTT
.	TRBJ2-7	TRBV6-5	.	13	CASWGHLSYEQYF	TGTGCCAGCTGGGGACACCTCTCCTACGAGCAGTACTTC